This passage covers 16 T cell receptor beta chains from one sample sequenced in a study of T cells in Graves' hyperthyroidism and ophthalmopathy. RNA transcripts were the template for amplifying TCR beta CDR3 regions. Carried out on the TCR CDR3, a first-round RT-PCR used the HTBI primer set. TCRdb fed the multiplex PCR reads into MiXCR, producing one record per CDR3 protein. The repertoire holds some 400,000 distinct CDR3 sequences, with 13% as singletons. The sample taken for sequencing was blood. The origin of the receptors is a man aged 30-40 years with Graves' hyperthyroidism that later progressed to Graves' ophthalmopathy.

This clonotype was counted a few times. This sequence joins TRBV14 and TRBJ1-6; 7 bases match TRBD1. From germline, CDR1 is SGHDN and CDR2 FVKESK. V trimming: 4 bases; J trimming: 8 bases; junction bases outside the gene matches: 8. The CDR3 consists of 15 residues. CDR3 loop: CASSPRRDRHSPLHF. The CDR3, as DNA: TGTGCCAGCAGCCCTCGCCGGGACAGACATTCACCCCTCCACTTT.

This clonotype is a singleton in its sample. V gene TRBV4-1 combines with J gene TRBJ1-6; perhaps TRBD1 as D (5 bases). Germline values: CDR1 MGHRA, CDR2 YSYEKL. The CDR3 length is 14 residues. The germline V and J ends were trimmed by 3 bases and 7 bases, with 10 bases remaining between them. The DNA for the CDR3 is TGCGCCAGCAGCCAGGGACCCCCAAATTCACCCCTCCACTTT. Amino acids: CASSQGPPNSPLHF.

The chain has TRBV4-1 and TRBJ2-7, with 11 bases fitting TRBD1. V was pared by 4 bases and J by 6 bases, with 5 bases of the junction left unmatched. The germline CDR1 and CDR2 sequences are MGHRA and YSYEKL. CDR3 length: 14 residues. The CDR3 loop is CASSPGQGASEQYF. DNA for the CDR3: TGCGCCAGCAGCCCTGGACAGGGGGCGTCCGAGCAGTACTTC.

This clonotype showed up many times. This chain connects TRBV11-3 to TRBJ2-5; D call uncertain. This CDR3 is 13 amino acids long. V gave up 2 bases and J gave up 5 bases, with 9 bases separating them. Germline V CDR1 and CDR2: SGHNT, YENEEA. This CDR3 reads CASSLSPRETQYF. The DNA for the CDR3 is TGTGCCAGCAGCTTAAGCCCCCGGGAGACCCAGTACTTC.

This clonotype turned up a few times. The chain combines TRBV18 with TRBJ2-7; 10 nucleotides agree with TRBD2. The germline gives CDR1 KGHSH, CDR2 LQKENI. The V segment lost 3 bases and the J segment 7 bases; nucleotides outside the gene matches: 9. The length of the CDR3 is 15 residues. The CDR3 DNA reads TGTGCCAGCTCACCGAGCGGGGGGGCCTCGGAGGAGCAGTACTTC. Its translation is CASSPSGGASEEQYF.

This clonotype was recorded many times. The chain uses TRBV28 and TRBJ1-2, with D possibly TRBD1 on 6 matching bases. The CDR3 totals 16 residues. V lost 3 bases to trimming and J lost 5 bases, with 19 bases between them. CDR1 MDHEN and CDR2 SYDVKM come from the germline V gene. CDR3 sequence: CASSFTGGPIGYGYTF. CDR3 nucleotides: TGTGCCAGCAGTTTCACCGGGGGCCCTATTGGGTATGGCTACACCTTC.

This clonotype was seen more than once but under ten times. The V gene is TRBV5-4, the J gene TRBJ2-2; D remains ambiguous. The CDR3 contains 14 residues. V lost 4 bases and J 6 bases, leaving 13 bases between the germline ends. CDR1 is SGHNT, CDR2 YYREEE, per germline (reference sequence). The CDR3 reads CASSVPGPAGELFF. The DNA of the CDR3 is TGTGCCAGCAGCGTGCCGGGCCCAGCCGGGGAGCTGTTTTTT.

The sample holds many counts of this clonotype. V usage is TRBV7-3 and J usage is TRBJ2-5, with D possibly called TRBD1 or TRBD2 (5 bases each). CDR1 and CDR2 from the germline V gene are SGHTA and FQGTGA. This CDR3 comprises 13 residues. Trimming took off 2 bases at V and 3 bases at J, with 7 bases between the two ends. The CDR3 is CASSLVGEETQYF. DNA of the CDR3: TGTGCCAGCAGCTTAGTGGGGGAAGAGACCCAGTACTTC.

The chain has TRBV19 and TRBJ2-3; D perhaps matches TRBD1 (6 bases). V was clipped by 6 bases and J by 6 bases, with 10 bases between them. Germline loops: CDR1 LNHDA, CDR2 SQIVND (reference sequence). The CDR3 runs 12 residues. In DNA form, the CDR3 reads TGTGCCAGTAGGGGCAGGGGCGATACGCAGTATTTT. Its translation is CASRGRGDTQYF.

This clonotype was picked up many times. This chain connects TRBV6-5 to TRBJ1-1; no definite D call. The germline CDR1 and CDR2 sequences are MNHEY and SVGAGI. Trimming removed 0 bases from V and 4 bases from J, with 6 bases in between. The CDR3 has 13 residues. The CDR3 loop is CASSYSFGTEAFF. The CDR3 DNA reads as TGTGCCAGCAGTTACTCTTTCGGCACTGAAGCTTTCTTT.

This clonotype was detected a few times. V is TRBV19 and J is TRBJ2-5; TRBD2 might be the D (5 bases). CDR3 length: 15 amino acids. Germline loops: CDR1 LNHDA, CDR2 SQIVND (reference sequence). Trimming removed 6 bases at V and 5 bases at J, with 19 bases between. CDR3 bases: TGTGCCAGTAGCTGGACGGGATACGAAGGGGAGACCCAGTACTTC. It is translated as CASSWTGYEGETQYF.

The chain combines TRBV30 with TRBJ1-2; no clear D. With 2 bases removed from V and 8 bases from J, the gap between germline ends came to 15 bases. Per the germline V gene, CDR1 is GTSNPN and CDR2 is SVGIG (reference sequence). The CDR3 is 13 amino acids. The CDR3 here is CAWSPQALSGYTF. CDR3 DNA: TGTGCCTGGAGTCCGCAGGCGCTATCCGGCTACACCTTC.

A word on this clonotype: It may be a read error: a sequence one base away is much more abundant. The chain links TRBV2 to TRBJ1-6, with D uncertain. CDR1 and CDR2 from the germline V gene are SNHLY and FYNNEI. V lost 2 bases and J 7 bases, leaving 12 bases between the germline ends. There are 15 residues in the CDR3. As DNA, the CDR3 is TGTGCCAGCAGTGAACAAAGAAGTCTAAATTCACCCCTCCACTTT. Its translation: CASSEQRSLNSPLHF.

This clonotype was picked up many times. V and J are TRBV12-3 or TRBV12-4 and TRBJ1-6; D unclear. The CDR3 covers 14 residues. V lost 5 bases and J 5 bases, leaving 10 bases between the germline ends. The CDR3 is CASSLGVNNSPLHF. As DNA, the CDR3 is TGTGCCAGCAGTCTGGGAGTTAATAATTCACCCCTCCACTTT.

This clonotype appeared many times. V gene TRBV7-9 combines with J gene TRBJ1-1; no clear D. Germline V gene lookup returns CDR1 SEHNR and CDR2 FQNEAQ (reference sequence). V was clipped by 6 bases and J by 3 bases, with 11 bases between them. The CDR3 runs to 13 residues. The DNA for the CDR3 is TGTGCCAGCAGTTCATCGTGGGACACTGAAGCTTTCTTT. It translates to CASSSSWDTEAFF.

This clonotype was seen repeatedly, ten times or more. The V gene is TRBV7-9, the J gene TRBJ2-1, with 10 bases aligning to TRBD2. The CDR3 sequence is 14 residues long. With V trimmed by 8 bases and J by 8 bases, 9 bases remained unmatched. The V gene's germline CDR1 is SEHNR and CDR2 FQNEAQ (reference sequence). CDR3 protein: CASGDSGGQYEQFF. DNA for the CDR3: TGTGCCAGCGGGGATAGCGGGGGGCAGTATGAGCAGTTCTTC.